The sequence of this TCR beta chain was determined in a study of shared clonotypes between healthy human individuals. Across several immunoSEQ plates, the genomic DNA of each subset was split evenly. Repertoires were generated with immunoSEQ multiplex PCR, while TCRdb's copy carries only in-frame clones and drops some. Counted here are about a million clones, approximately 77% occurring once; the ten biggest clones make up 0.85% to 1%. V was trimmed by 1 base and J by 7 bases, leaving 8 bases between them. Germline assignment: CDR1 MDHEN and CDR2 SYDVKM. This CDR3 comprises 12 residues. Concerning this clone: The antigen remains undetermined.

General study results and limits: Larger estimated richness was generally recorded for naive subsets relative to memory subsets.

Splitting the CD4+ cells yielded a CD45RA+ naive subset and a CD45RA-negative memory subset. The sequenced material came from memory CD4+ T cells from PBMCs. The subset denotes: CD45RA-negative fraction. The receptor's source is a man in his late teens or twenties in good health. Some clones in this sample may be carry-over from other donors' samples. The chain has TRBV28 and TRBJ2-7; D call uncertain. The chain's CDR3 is CASSLFAREQYF. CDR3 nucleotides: TGTGCCAGCAGTTTATTCGCGCGGGAGCAGTACTTC.